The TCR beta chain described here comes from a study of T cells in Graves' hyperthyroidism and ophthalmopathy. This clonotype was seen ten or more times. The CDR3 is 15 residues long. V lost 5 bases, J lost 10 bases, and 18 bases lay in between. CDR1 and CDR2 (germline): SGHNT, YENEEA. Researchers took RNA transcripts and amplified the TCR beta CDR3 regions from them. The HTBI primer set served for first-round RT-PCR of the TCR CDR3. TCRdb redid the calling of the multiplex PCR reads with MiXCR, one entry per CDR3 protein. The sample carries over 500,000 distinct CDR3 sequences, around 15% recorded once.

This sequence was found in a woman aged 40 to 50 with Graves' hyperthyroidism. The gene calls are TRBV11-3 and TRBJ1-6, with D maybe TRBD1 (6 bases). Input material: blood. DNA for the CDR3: TGTGCCAGCAGCCTCGTAGGGACATCGGACTCACCCCTCCACTTT. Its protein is CASSLVGTSDSPLHF. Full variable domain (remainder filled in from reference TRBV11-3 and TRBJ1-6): EAGVVQSPRYKIIEKKQPVAFWCNPISGHNTLYWYLQNLGQGPELLIRYENEEAVDDSQLPKDRFSAERLKGVDSTLKIQPAELGDSAVYLCASSLVGTSDSPLHFGNGTRLTVT.